Presented here are 21 T cell receptor beta chains from one specimen sequenced in a study of blood T cell repertoires in COVID-19. Generated by immunoSEQ multiplex PCR, the TCRdb table keeps only in-frame clones and is missing some. Counted here are fewer than 700,000 clones, 85% to 90% occurring once; the ten biggest clones make up less than 9.5%. The sequencing input was peripheral blood. These TCRs come from a woman aged 45 to 65 with COVID-19, enrolled during active disease.

The rearrangement uses TRBV5-6 and TRBJ1-2, with D maybe TRBD1 (5 bases). The CDR3 length is 13 residues. Trimming pared 0 bases from V and 4 bases from J, leaving 7 bases between. Germline V CDR1 and CDR2: SGHDT, YYEEEE. The CDR3 loop reads CASSLGQFYGYTF. CDR3 coding DNA: TGTGCCAGCAGCTTGGGACAGTTCTATGGCTACACCTTC.

The rearrangement uses TRBV3-1 (or the pseudogene TRBV3-2) and TRBJ1-2; D might be TRBD1 (6 bases). There are 14 residues in the CDR3. Per the germline V gene, CDR1 is LGHDT and CDR2 is YNNKEL (reference sequence). Trimming pared 0 bases from V and 6 bases from J, leaving 11 bases between. This CDR3 reads CASSQDNRANGYTF. The CDR3 region has the DNA TGTGCCAGCAGCCAAGATAACAGGGCTAATGGCTACACCTTC.

The chain links TRBV5-4 to TRBJ2-1, with 11 nucleotides matching TRBD2. CDR1 is SGHNT, CDR2 YYREEE, per germline (reference sequence). This CDR3 has 16 amino acids. V shed 4 bases, J shed 4 bases, and the junction held 7 bases outside the gene matches. The CDR3 sequence: CASSVLAGALYNEQFF. The CDR3 coding sequence is TGTGCCAGCAGCGTACTAGCGGGGGCCCTATACAATGAGCAGTTCTTC.

This chain connects TRBV5-1 to TRBJ2-5, with 10 bases fitting TRBD2. V shed 4 bases, J shed 1 base, and the junction held 7 bases outside the gene matches. The CDR3 totals 16 residues. Germline V gives CDR1 SGHRS, CDR2 YFSETQ. This CDR3 reads CASSLRTSGSQETQYF. The CDR3 bases are TGCGCCAGCAGCCTACGGACTAGCGGTAGCCAAGAGACCCAGTACTTC. Full variable domain (outside the CDR3, taken from reference TRBV5-1 and TRBJ2-5): KAGVTQTPRYLIKTRGQQVTLSCSPISGHRSVSWYQQTPGQGLQFLFEYFSETQRNKGNFPGRFSGRQFSNSRSEMNVSTLELGDSALYLCASSLRTSGSQETQYFGPGTRLLVL.

V usage is TRBV6-1 and J usage is TRBJ2-2, with a tentative D call TRBD1 (5 bases). In germline, CDR1 is MNHNS, CDR2 SASEGT. With 3 bases removed from V and 4 bases from J, the gap between germline ends came to 9 bases. This CDR3 spans 14 amino acids. CDR3 nucleotide sequence: TGTGCCAGCAGTGACCTTAGGGGCACCGGGGAGCTGTTTTTT. It yields the protein CASSDLRGTGELFF.

This clone was recorded many times. This chain connects TRBV9 to TRBJ1-6, with a possible D match to TRBD1 (5 bases). CDR1 and CDR2 from the germline V gene are SGDLS and YYNGEE. The CDR3 covers 15 residues. V lost 4 bases to trimming and J lost 11 bases, with 19 bases between them. The CDR3 loop reads CASSTTWGLTTPLHF. In DNA form, the CDR3 reads TGTGCCAGCAGCACAACATGGGGCCTAACGACACCCCTCCACTTT.

The chain employs TRBV5-1 and TRBJ2-2, with D possibly TRBD1 on 5 matching bases. V was trimmed by 4 bases and J by 7 bases, leaving 17 bases between them. The germline V gene encodes CDR1 SGHRS and CDR2 YFSETQ. This CDR3 contains 15 residues. The CDR3 bases are TGCGCCAGCAGCCCGCAGAAGGGGCAGAACGGGGAGCTGTTTTTT. It translates to CASSPQKGQNGELFF. The full variable domain, completed using reference TRBV5-1 and TRBJ2-2, is KAGVTQTPRYLIKTRGQQVTLSCSPISGHRSVSWYQQTPGQGLQFLFEYFSETQRNKGNFPGRFSGRQFSNSRSEMNVSTLELGDSALYLCASSPQKGQNGELFFGEGSRLTVL.

The chain employs TRBV2 and TRBJ1-4; 11 nucleotides align to TRBD1. The CDR3 has 15 amino acids. Losses at the gene ends were 10 bases for V and 7 bases for J; bases not matched to a gene: 11. Germline V lookup: CDR1 SNHLY, CDR2 FYNNEI. The CDR3 loop is CAIPGQGEGSEKLFF. Written as DNA, the CDR3 is TGTGCCATACCGGGACAGGGGGAAGGTAGTGAAAAACTGTTTTTT. Using reference TRBV2 and TRBJ1-4 for the parts outside the CDR3, the full variable domain is EPEVTQTPSHQVTQMGQEVILRCVPISNHLYFYWYRQILGQKVEFLVSFYNNEISEKSEIFDDQFSVERPDGSNFTLKIRSTKLEDSAMYFCAIPGQGEGSEKLFFGSGTQLSVL.

The chain carries TRBV12-3 or TRBV12-4 and TRBJ1-1; TRBD1 aligns across 8 bases. Unmatched junction bases numbered 8, after V lost 11 bases and J lost 3 bases. The CDR3 is 13 residues long. The CDR3 DNA reads TGTGCCGACAGGGGCAGGTTGGACACTGAAGCTTTCTTT. Translation: CADRGRLDTEAFF.

This clone was detected only once. This chain uses TRBV5-1 with TRBJ2-1, with D unclear. CDR1 and CDR2 (germline): SGHRS, YFSETQ. Trimming took 5 bases from V and 7 from J, leaving 16 bases between them. This CDR3 is built from 14 residues. In nucleotides, the CDR3 is TGCGCCAGCAGTCGGATCCTCGCCGGGAATGAGCAGTTCTTC. Translating gives CASSRILAGNEQFF.

CDR3: CASSLGGSDGYTF. The CDR3 nucleotides read TGCGCCAGCTCCCTGGGGGGATCTGATGGCTACACCTTC. V usage is TRBV5-1 and J usage is TRBJ1-2, with a tentative D call TRBD1 (5 bases). The CDR3 has 13 residues. V dropped 7 bases and J dropped 6 bases, with 16 bases sitting between them. CDR1 is SGHRS, CDR2 YFSETQ, per germline. Drawing the rest from reference TRBV5-1 and TRBJ1-2, the complete variable domain is KAGVTQTPRYLIKTRGQQVTLSCSPISGHRSVSWYQQTPGQGLQFLFEYFSETQRNKGNFPGRFSGRQFSNSRSEMNVSTLELGDSALYLCASSLGGSDGYTFGSGTRLTVV.

The chain is built from TRBV10-3 and TRBJ1-2, with D hard to call. V lost 0 bases, J lost 0 bases, and 23 bases lay in between. The germline CDR1 and CDR2 sequences are ENHRY and SYGVKD. The CDR3 is made up of 20 amino acids. The CDR3: CAISESTLSKVGPSNYGYTF. CDR3 DNA sequence: TGTGCCATCAGTGAGTCTACCTTATCTAAGGTGGGCCCATCTAACTATGGCTACACCTTC.

V and J are TRBV7-9 and TRBJ2-7; possibly TRBD1 for D (5 bases). Trimming left V 6 bases short and J 0 bases short, with 6 bases between. The CDR3 covers 12 residues. Germline CDR1 is SEHNR and CDR2 is FQNEAQ (reference sequence). CDR3 DNA: TGTGCCAGCAGTAGGGGCTCCTACGAGCAGTACTTC. As protein: CASSRGSYEQYF.

The chain joins TRBV11-2 to TRBJ2-7, with TRBD2 as a possible D gene (6 bases). CDR3 length: 16 amino acids. The germline V and J ends were trimmed by 3 bases and 0 bases, with 15 bases remaining between them. Germline CDR1 and CDR2: SGHAT and FQNNGV. The CDR3 DNA follows: TGTGCCAGCAGCTTCGGGACTGGGGACTTCTCCTACGAGCAGTACTTC. Protein product: CASSFGTGDFSYEQYF. The entire variable domain, with the rest obtained from reference TRBV11-2 and TRBJ2-7, is as follows: EAGVAQSPRYKIIEKRQSVAFWCNPISGHATLYWYQQILGQGPKLLIQFQNNGVVDDSQLPKDRFSAERLKGVDSTLKIQPAKLEDSAVYLCASSFGTGDFSYEQYFGPGTRLTVT.

This clone was seen only a few times. This chain joins TRBV3-1 (or the pseudogene TRBV3-2) and TRBJ1-5; 8 nucleotides agree with TRBD1. Germline values: CDR1 LGHDT, CDR2 YNNKEL (reference sequence). This CDR3 has 14 residues. The J segment lost 7 bases and the V segment lost 6 bases, leaving 8 bases of the junction unmatched. Here the CDR3 reads CASRQGARGQPQHF. The DNA for the CDR3 is TGTGCCAGCAGGCAGGGGGCGAGGGGGCAGCCCCAGCATTTT.

The chain links TRBV7-8 to TRBJ1-2; no firm D call. CDR1 SGHVS and CDR2 FQNEAQ come from the germline V gene. This CDR3 is 13 amino acids long. V was shortened by 2 bases and J by 6 bases, with 10 bases between the two germline ends. In nucleotides, the CDR3 is TGTGCCAGCAGCTTACGGGTGAGGGATGGCTACACCTTC. Its protein product is CASSLRVRDGYTF.

The genes are TRBV18 and TRBJ1-2, with 8 bases lining up with TRBD1. V trimming: 0 bases; J trimming: 8 bases; junction bases outside the gene matches: 11. The CDR3 runs to 16 residues. Per germline, CDR1 KGHSH and CDR2 LQKENI. The CDR3 DNA sequence: TGTGCCAGCTCACCACCAAAGTTGACAGGGGCGAGCGGCTACACCTTC. It codes for CASSPPKLTGASGYTF.

J is TRBJ1-2 and V is TRBV5-6; the match to TRBD1 covers 7 bases. The V and J ends lost 4 bases and 4 bases, in that order; junction bases with no gene match: 16. There are 17 residues in the CDR3. Looked up from germline, CDR1 is SGHDT and CDR2 is YYEEEE. CDR3 coding DNA: TGTGCCAGCAGCCCGACAGGGCCCACCTTCACTCGCTATGGCTACACCTTC. Translation gives CASSPTGPTFTRYGYTF.

This clone was counted between two and nine times. This chain uses TRBV5-6 with TRBJ2-1, with D unresolved. The germline gives CDR1 SGHDT, CDR2 YYEEEE. The CDR3 loop spans 13 amino acids. Trimming left V 2 bases short and J 6 bases short, with 9 bases between. CDR3 sequence (DNA): TGTGCCAGCAGCTTCGGTCAGGTCAATGAGCAGTTCTTC. Its translation is CASSFGQVNEQFF.

The rearrangement joins TRBV12-5 to TRBJ1-5, with unresolved D. CDR1 is LGHNT, CDR2 FRNRAP, per germline. The CDR3 loop spans 16 amino acids. The V end lost 0 bases, the J end lost 4 bases, and 13 bases lay between the germline ends. CDR3 in DNA: TGTGCTAGTGGTTTGGTTACAAGTGGGAGAAATCAGCCCCAGCATTTT. Translated, it gives CASGLVTSGRNQPQHF.

The chain uses TRBV7-2 and TRBJ2-1; maybe TRBD2 (5 bases). Germline CDR1 is SGHTA and CDR2 is FQGNSA. This CDR3 has 13 residues. V gave up 2 bases and J gave up 6 bases, with 8 bases separating them. The CDR3 DNA follows: TGTGCCAGCAGCTTACTCAGCGGCAATGAGCAGTTCTTC. As protein: CASSLLSGNEQFF. The full variable domain, its missing parts supplied by reference TRBV7-2 and TRBJ2-1, is GAGVSQSPSNKVTEKGKDVELRCDPISGHTALYWYRQSLGQGLEFLIYFQGNSAPDKSGLPSDRFSAERTGGSVSTLTIQRTQQEDSAVYLCASSLLSGNEQFFGPGTRLTVL.